This passage covers 20 T cell receptor beta chains from one sample sequenced in a study of T cells in Graves' hyperthyroidism and ophthalmopathy (dated by TCRdb to between 2017 and 2020). The library was obtained by multiplex PCR. The instrument given in TCRdb is Illumina HiSeq 2000. TCR beta CDR3 regions were amplified from RNA transcripts. A first-round RT-PCR of the TCR CDR3 used the HTBI primer set with the Qiagen OneStep RT-PCR kit. TCRdb itself trimmed the public reads at Q25 with fastp, ran MiXCR and retained productive beta chains. A single entry per CDR3 protein holds the most common genes and DNA from its merged rows. Present in this sample are a few hundred thousand distinct CDR3 sequences, about 15% of which were seen just once. Of the sample, about 7% falls within the top ten clones. The specimen sequenced was blood. These receptors were taken from a woman in her twenties or thirties with Graves' hyperthyroidism.

This sequence joins TRBV10-1 and TRBJ1-6; D gene unclear. Trimming left V 5 bases short and J 10 bases short, with 12 bases between. The CDR3 loop spans 13 amino acids. CDR1 is WNHNN and CDR2 is SYGVQD in the germline V gene (reference sequence). The DNA of the CDR3 is TGCGCCAGCAGTTCGGACGGTCGCTCACCCCTCCACTTT. Amino acids: CASSSDGRSPLHF.

There are many counts of this clonotype. The chain employs TRBV27 and TRBJ1-4; 7 nucleotides align to TRBD1. The trim removed 4 bases at V and 2 bases at J, leaving 1 base unmatched. The germline gives CDR1 MNHEY, CDR2 SMNVEV (reference sequence). The CDR3 is 14 residues long. CDR3 sequence (DNA): TGTGCCAGCAGTTCGACAGGGACTAATGAAAAACTGTTTTTT. Translated, it gives CASSSTGTNEKLFF.

This clonotype was counted only a few times. The chain has TRBV19 and TRBJ2-3; 13 bases line up with TRBD2. Germline lookup yields CDR1 LNHDA and CDR2 SQIVND (reference sequence). J gave up 6 bases and V 3 bases, and 12 bases lay outside the gene matches. The CDR3 sequence is 18 residues long. In nucleotides, the CDR3 is TGTGCCAGTAGTATGCGGGGACTAGCGGGAACCGCAGGGGATACGCAGTATTTT. Its translation is CASSMRGLAGTAGDTQYF.

The sample holds many counts of this clonotype. The chain carries TRBV7-9 and TRBJ2-1; D assignment may be TRBD1 or TRBD2 (6 bases each). V was trimmed by 5 bases and J by 7 bases, leaving 12 bases between them. Germline CDR1 is SEHNR and CDR2 is FQNEAQ (reference sequence). This CDR3 is 13 amino acids long. In DNA form, the CDR3 reads TGTGCCAGCAGCCGCCCGGGGGCTAATGAGCAGTTCTTC. This encodes CASSRPGANEQFF. Looking up the rest from reference TRBV7-9 and TRBJ2-1 gives the full variable domain: DTGVSQNPRHKITKRGQNVTFRCDPISEHNRLYWYRQTLGQGPEFLTYFQNEAQLEKSRLLSDRFSAERPKGSFSTLEIQRTEQGDSAMYLCASSRPGANEQFFGPGTRLTVL.

This clonotype was recorded a few times. V usage is TRBV27 and J usage is TRBJ2-5; TRBD2 aligns across 12 bases. The CDR3 spans 15 residues. Unmatched junction bases numbered 4, after V lost 4 bases and J lost 4 bases. Germline V gene sequence: CDR1 MNHEY, CDR2 SMNVEV (reference sequence). The CDR3 region has the DNA TGTGCCAGCAGTTCTCCTAGCGGGAGGGGAGAGACCCAGTACTTC. Amino acid sequence: CASSSPSGRGETQYF.

The chain recombines TRBV5-1 with TRBJ2-7; D is unresolved. V lost 0 bases, J lost 2 bases, and 9 bases lay in between. The CDR3 has 14 amino acids. The germline CDR1 and CDR2 sequences are SGHRS and YFSETQ. In DNA form, the CDR3 reads TGCGCCAGCAGCTTGGTATCTGAAACCTACGAGCAGTACTTC. This sequence encodes CASSLVSETYEQYF.

This rearrangement joins TRBV12-3 or TRBV12-4 to TRBJ1-4, with D tentatively TRBD1 (6 bases). V was trimmed by 3 bases and J by 10 bases, leaving 15 bases between them. The length of the CDR3 is 14 residues. The CDR3: CASSLSQGTGKLFF. For the CDR3, the DNA is TGTGCCAGCAGTTTGAGTCAGGGGACGGGAAAACTGTTTTTT.

This clonotype was recorded a few times. The genes are TRBV10-3 and TRBJ2-7; D perhaps matches TRBD2 (5 bases). Trimming removed 3 bases at V and 5 bases at J, with 14 bases between. Germline V gene data show CDR1 as ENHRY and CDR2 as SYGVKD. CDR3 length: 14 residues. CDR3 amino acids: CAISEGGRPHEQYF. DNA for the CDR3: TGTGCCATCAGTGAAGGTGGGAGACCCCACGAGCAGTACTTC.

The V call is TRBV5-4, the J call TRBJ2-7; TRBD2 might be the D (5 bases). Trimming pared 4 bases from V and 0 bases from J, leaving 8 bases between. This CDR3 comprises 13 residues. The germline gives CDR1 SGHNT, CDR2 YYREEE (reference sequence). The chain's CDR3 is CASSTGFSYEQYF. The CDR3 DNA is TGTGCCAGCAGCACGGGGTTCTCCTACGAGCAGTACTTC.

At least ten counts were recorded for this clonotype. The rearrangement uses TRBV7-3 and TRBJ2-1; TRBD2 agrees at 10 bases. The V gene end was trimmed by 4 bases and the J gene end by 5 bases; junction bases not matched to a gene: 8. CDR3 length: 16 residues. CDR1 and CDR2 from the germline V gene are SGHTA and FQGTGA. Here the CDR3 DNA reads TGTGCCAGCAGCTCGCTAGGGCTAGCGGGAGACAATGAGCAGTTCTTC. It translates to CASSSLGLAGDNEQFF.

This clonotype was detected ten times or more. The chain is built from TRBV27 and TRBJ2-7; no definite D call. The CDR3 length is 12 residues. CDR1 is MNHEY, CDR2 SMNVEV, per germline (reference sequence). V lost 0 bases, J lost 5 bases, and 5 bases lay in between. CDR3 in DNA: TGTGCCAGCAGTTTATCGCAGGACGAGCAGTACTTC. It codes for CASSLSQDEQYF.

V and J are TRBV12-5 and TRBJ1-1; unclear D gene. V shed 1 base and J shed 7 bases, with 7 bases lying between them. Germline loops: CDR1 LGHNT, CDR2 FRNRAP. This CDR3 comprises 12 residues. CDR3 DNA: TGTGCTAGTGGTTTGGGGGCGGGTGAAGCTTTCTTT. Translation: CASGLGAGEAFF.

The V gene is TRBV20-1, the J gene TRBJ2-3; D is ambiguous. V was shortened by 3 bases and J by 0 bases, with 10 bases between the two germline ends. Germline-derived CDR1 and CDR2 are DFQATT and SNEGSKA (reference sequence). The CDR3 consists of 14 residues. The CDR3 spells CSASGLGSTDTQYF. In DNA form, the CDR3 reads TGCAGTGCTAGCGGTCTTGGGAGCACAGATACGCAGTATTTT.

The table lists this clonotype with a few counts. This sequence joins TRBV7-8 and TRBJ1-6; maybe TRBD1 (5 bases). The CDR3 spans 17 residues. Germline V gives CDR1 SGHVS, CDR2 FQNEAQ. V lost 2 bases to trimming and J lost 5 bases, with 16 bases between them. Here the CDR3 reads CASSLFSGTGDNSPLHF. The CDR3 DNA follows: TGTGCCAGCAGCTTATTCTCCGGGACGGGAGATAATTCACCCCTCCACTTT.

This clonotype was seen more than once but under ten times. The rearrangement uses TRBV20-1 and TRBJ2-5, with D uncertain. CDR3 length: 12 residues. Looked up from germline, CDR1 is DFQATT and CDR2 is SNEGSKA (reference sequence). CDR3: CSLEAVQETQYF. DNA of the CDR3: TGCAGCCTTGAGGCAGTGCAAGAGACCCAGTACTTC.

This chain connects TRBV29-1 to TRBJ1-2, with TRBD1 as a possible D gene (6 bases). Germline V gene data show CDR1 as SQVTM and CDR2 as ANQGSEA. V dropped 6 bases and J dropped 5 bases, with 19 bases sitting between them. The CDR3 sequence is 14 residues long. The CDR3 sequence: CSVAASSGAYGYTF. In DNA form, the CDR3 reads TGCAGCGTCGCGGCAAGTTCGGGGGCGTATGGCTACACCTTC.

Concerning this clonotype itself: This may be a read error: a much more frequent sequence differs by one nucleotide. The chain combines TRBV11-2 with TRBJ2-7, with a tentative D call TRBD1 (5 bases). Germline V gives CDR1 SGHAT, CDR2 FQNNGV. With 0 bases removed from V and 5 bases from J, the gap between germline ends came to 11 bases. This CDR3 region has 14 residues. As DNA, the CDR3 is TGTGCCAGCAGCTTAGATAGGGGCAACCACGAGCAGTACTTC. Amino acids: CASSLDRGNHEQYF.

This clonotype was counted ten times or more. The V and J genes are TRBV12-5 and TRBJ2-3, with D perhaps matching TRBD2 (6 bases). Germline CDR1 reads LGHNT; CDR2 reads FRNRAP. The length of the CDR3 is 15 residues. V was clipped by 1 base and J by 4 bases, with 12 bases between them. This CDR3 reads CASGLALTGADTQYF. CDR3 sequence (DNA): TGTGCTAGTGGTTTGGCCTTAACGGGGGCAGATACGCAGTATTTT.

This clonotype was seen only a few times. J is TRBJ1-5 and V is TRBV5-1; D gene uncertain. There are 16 residues in the CDR3. Per the germline V gene, CDR1 is SGHRS and CDR2 is YFSETQ. Trimming shortened V by 1 base and J by 2 bases, and 13 bases separated the two germline ends. Written as DNA, the CDR3 is TGCGCCAGCAGCTTGAGCCCCCTGTGGGGCAATCAGCCCCAGCATTTT. Translating it yields CASSLSPLWGNQPQHF.

This clonotype showed up many times. The chain has TRBV10-2 and TRBJ2-7; TRBD1 agrees at 10 bases. V was pared by 6 bases and J by 6 bases, with 8 bases of the junction left unmatched. CDR3 length: 14 residues. Germline-derived CDR1 and CDR2 are WSHSY and SAAADI. As DNA, the CDR3 is TGCGCCAGCAGCACCGGGACAGGGGTGTTCGAGCAGTACTTC. Translating gives CASSTGTGVFEQYF.